Below, one T cell receptor beta chain is given with its context. This CDR3 comprises 14 residues. Germline CDR1 is LGHNT and CDR2 is FRNRAP. With 4 bases clipped from V and 10 bases from J, the junction kept 11 bases outside the gene matches. The data belong to a study of control samples from healthy donors and cancer patients. Sequenced by immunoSEQ multiplex PCR; TCRdb stores in-frame clones only, minus some. The data show fewer than 90,000 clones, approximately 90% seen once. This chain connects TRBV12-5 to TRBJ1-1, with TRBD1 identical over 8 bases. Sequencing input: PBMCs. The receptor's source is a woman aged 55-69 years with head and neck cancer. CDR3 amino acids: CASGSRQGIEIAFF. The CDR3 coding sequence is TGTGCTAGTGGTTCAAGACAGGGGATAGAAATAGCTTTCTTT.